Shown below are 23 T cell receptor beta chains from a single sample sequenced in a study of CD8+CD57+ T cells in acquired aplastic anemia. TCR beta VDJ and CDR3 were profiled, and genomic DNA was the template. A single record per CDR3 protein comes from TCRdb applying MiXCR to the reads. The repertoire includes some 170,000 distinct CDR3 sequences, roughly 48% of them detected once, and about 1.2% sits in the top ten. It was patients with CD8+CD57+ cell expansion by flow cytometry who were chosen for sequencing. Sequenced material: sorted CD4+, CD8+, or CD8+CD57+ T cells (not recorded which) from PBMCs. The origin of the receptors is a human donor with aplastic anemia.

The CDR3 DNA reads TGCGCCAGCAGCTCGACAGGGGCCTCATATGGCTACACCTTC. Protein: CASSSTGASYGYTF. The chain links TRBV5-1 to TRBJ1-2; 8 bases fit TRBD1. J lost 5 bases, V lost 3 bases, and 6 bases had no gene match. The CDR3 totals 14 residues. Germline V gene sequence: CDR1 SGHRS, CDR2 YFSETQ. Based on the CDR3 plus reference TRBV5-1 and TRBJ1-2, the full variable domain is KAGVTQTPRYLIKTRGQQVTLSCSPISGHRSVSWYQQTPGQGLQFLFEYFSETQRNKGNFPGRFSGRQFSNSRSEMNVSTLELGDSALYLCASSSTGASYGYTFGSGTRLTVV.

This clonotype was found a few times. A single base separates this from a much larger clone, so it may be a read error. In this CDR3 the conserved last residue, phenylalanine or tryptophan, is missing, so a read error is likely. This chain connects TRBV5-1 to TRBJ2-3, with 12 bases aligning to TRBD2. V was clipped by 1 base and J by 5 bases; unmatched bases: 5. The CDR3 is made up of 16 amino acids. Germline loops: CDR1 SGHRS, CDR2 YFSETQ. The CDR3 bases are TGCGCCAGCAGCTTGTTCGGACTAGCGGGGAGAGATACGCAGTATTCT. It is translated as CASSLFGLAGRDTQYS.

The chain links TRBV4-2 to TRBJ2-5; D uncertain. Germline CDR1 is LGHNA and CDR2 is YNFKEQ. V lost 1 base and J lost 6, with 12 bases in between. This CDR3 region has 14 residues. The CDR3 DNA reads TGTGCCAGCAGCCAAGGGGGTAGCTTACAGACCCAGTACTTC. As protein: CASSQGGSLQTQYF.

There are many counts of this clonotype. The V gene is TRBV5-1, the J gene TRBJ2-2; 7 bases align to TRBD2. The CDR3 consists of 16 residues. V trimming: 4 bases; J trimming: 0 bases; junction bases outside the gene matches: 6. Per the germline V gene, CDR1 is SGHRS and CDR2 is YFSETQ. CDR3 loop: CASSPGGRANTGELFF. The DNA of the CDR3 is TGCGCCAGCAGCCCGGGGGGTAGGGCGAACACCGGGGAGCTGTTTTTT.

Concerning this clonotype itself: One junction end disagrees with the germline gene, perhaps due to a read error. The rearrangement joins TRBV3-1 to TRBJ1-3; D is ambiguous. The CDR3 contains 15 residues. From germline, CDR1 is LGHDT and CDR2 YNNKEL (reference sequence). The CDR3 region has the DNA TGTGCCAGCAGCCAGACCCCGGGGATGGGAAGCACCATATATTTT. Translating it yields CASSQTPGMGSTIYF.

The table lists this clonotype with many counts. The V gene is TRBV10-3, the J gene TRBJ1-5, with D possibly being TRBD1 (5 bases). The germline V gene encodes CDR1 ENHRY and CDR2 SYGVKD. Trimming cost V 6 bases and J 3 bases, with 9 bases left between them. This CDR3 is built from 13 residues. CDR3 sequence: CAIRGRVNQPQHF. DNA of the CDR3: TGTGCCATCAGGGGACGTGTCAATCAGCCCCAGCATTTT.

This clonotype was found once. An end of the junction does not agree with germline; a read error may underlie this. The chain uses TRBV9 and TRBJ1-4; D is unresolved. This CDR3 is built from 13 residues. CDR1 is SGDLS and CDR2 is YYNGEE in the germline V gene. The CDR3 here is CASSALFNEELFF. The CDR3 DNA follows: TGTGCCAGCAGCGCCCTTTTTAATGAAGAACTGTTTTTT.

This clonotype occurred many times. The chain combines TRBV20-1 with TRBJ2-3; 8 positions match TRBD2. This CDR3 has 15 amino acids. V shed 0 bases and J 2 bases; nucleotides not matched to a gene: 4. Germline V gene lookup returns CDR1 DFQATT and CDR2 SNEGSKA (reference sequence). CDR3 nucleotides: TGCAGTGCTAGAGAACCGCGGGGGGCCACAGATACGCAGTATTTT. Translating it yields CSAREPRGATDTQYF.

This chain joins TRBV11-1 and TRBJ1-2; tentatively, D is TRBD1 (6 bases). Trimming removed 3 bases at V and 6 bases at J, with 26 bases between. CDR1 is SGHAT and CDR2 is FQDESV in the germline V gene (reference sequence). The CDR3 covers 18 residues. CDR3 DNA sequence: TGTGCCAGCAGCTTTACTTCAATGGGGGCAGGGACTTTGGATGGCTACACCTTC. It is translated as CASSFTSMGAGTLDGYTF.

About this clonotype: At one of its ends the junction is not consistent with the germline gene, which may arise from a read error. V usage is TRBV6-5 and J usage is TRBJ2-5; 12 bases fit TRBD1. The CDR3 has 16 amino acids. Germline CDR1 and CDR2: MNHEY and SVGAGI. Written as DNA, the CDR3 is TGTGCCAGCAGTTACACCGGGACAGGGGGCGCAGAGATCCAGTACTTC. It yields the protein CASSYTGTGGAEIQYF.

The rearrangement uses TRBV7-2 and TRBJ1-1, with unresolved D. Trimming removed 3 bases at V and 7 bases at J, with 9 bases between. This CDR3 has 12 amino acids. CDR1 and CDR2 (germline): SGHTA, FQGNSA. DNA for the CDR3: TGTGCCAGCAGCTTCGCGGAGAATGAAGCTTTCTTT. Translated, it gives CASSFAENEAFF.

The CDR3, as DNA: TGCAGTGCTAAGTGGGGTGAGGCTGAAGCTTTCTTT. Amino acid sequence: CSAKWGEAEAFF. The rearrangement links TRBV20-1 to TRBJ1-1; unclear D gene. Per germline, CDR1 DFQATT and CDR2 SNEGSKA (reference sequence). There are 12 residues in the CDR3. V was pared by 4 bases and J by 6 bases, with 12 bases between.

The chain has TRBV9 and TRBJ1-1, with TRBD1 matching 7 bases. V trimming: 0 bases; J trimming: 5 bases; junction bases outside the gene matches: 7. CDR1 is SGDLS and CDR2 is YYNGEE in the germline V gene. The CDR3 sequence is 15 residues long. The CDR3 DNA sequence: TGTGCCAGCAGCGTAGTGTCAGGGGGAAGAACTGAAGCTTTCTTT. It is translated as CASSVVSGGRTEAFF.

This sequence joins TRBV2 and TRBJ2-3; D remains ambiguous. With 7 bases removed from V and 2 bases from J, the gap between germline ends came to 16 bases. The CDR3 is made up of 15 amino acids. Germline lookup yields CDR1 SNHLY and CDR2 FYNNEI. The CDR3 protein is CASKAIGATTDTQYF. In nucleotides, the CDR3 is TGTGCCAGCAAGGCGATCGGCGCAACCACAGATACGCAGTATTTT.

This clonotype has just a few counts. A much larger clone lies a single base off, so this may be a read error. The CDR3 does not end in the conserved phenylalanine or tryptophan, so this is likely a read error. The chain links TRBV2 to TRBJ1-2; 7 positions agree with TRBD1. With 5 bases clipped from V and 4 bases from J, the junction kept 10 bases outside the gene matches. Germline-derived CDR1 and CDR2 are SNHLY and FYNNEI. The CDR3 length is 15 residues. The CDR3 DNA reads as TGTGCCAGCAGTAGAGGGGGCGCCGGGGTCTATGGCTACACCCTC. Protein product: CASSRGGAGVYGYTL.

Only a few counts were recorded for this clonotype. This chain links TRBV2 with TRBJ2-5; a weak D match, TRBD2 (6 bases). Per the germline V gene, CDR1 is SNHLY and CDR2 is FYNNEI. The CDR3 loop spans 12 amino acids. The V end lost 4 bases, the J end lost 4 bases, and 7 bases lay between the germline ends. CDR3 loop: CASSGGGETQYF. Here the CDR3 DNA reads TGTGCCAGCAGTGGGGGAGGAGAGACCCAGTACTTC.

This chain joins TRBV15 and TRBJ2-2; D remains unclear. Germline V gives CDR1 LNHNV, CDR2 YYDKDF (reference sequence). There are 11 residues in the CDR3. Between the trimmed V and J ends, which lost 1 base and 6 bases, there was a span of 0 bases. The CDR3 loop is CATSRAGELFF. DNA of the CDR3: TGTGCCACCAGCAGAGCCGGGGAGCTGTTTTTT.

This clonotype appeared many times. The chain is built from TRBV7-2 and TRBJ1-6; maybe TRBD1 (5 bases). Germline V CDR1 and CDR2: SGHTA, FQGNSA. The CDR3 runs to 16 residues. V gave up 1 base and J gave up 7 bases, with 14 bases separating them. The CDR3 sequence: CASSLGLDSRNSPLHF. The CDR3 DNA reads as TGTGCCAGCAGCTTAGGCCTAGACAGTCGGAATTCACCCCTCCACTTT. Variable domain in full (rest from reference TRBV7-2 and TRBJ1-6): GAGVSQSPSNKVTEKGKDVELRCDPISGHTALYWYRQSLGQGLEFLIYFQGNSAPDKSGLPSDRFSAERTGGSVSTLTIQRTQQEDSAVYLCASSLGLDSRNSPLHFGNGTRLTVT.

This clonotype was seen many times. The chain combines TRBV11-2 with TRBJ2-1; TRBD2 aligns across 8 bases. V was pared by 0 bases and J by 6 bases, with 7 bases of the junction left unmatched. The germline CDR1 and CDR2 sequences are SGHAT and FQNNGV. The CDR3 runs to 16 residues. CDR3 nucleotides: TGTGCCAGCAGCTTAGATGGGACTAGATTACGCAATGAGCAGTTCTTC. Protein sequence: CASSLDGTRLRNEQFF.

The chain couples TRBV2 to TRBJ2-3, with D tentatively TRBD2 (5 bases). CDR1 SNHLY and CDR2 FYNNEI come from the germline V gene. The CDR3 covers 13 residues. V lost 8 bases and J lost 0, with 9 bases in between. The CDR3 DNA is TGTGCCAGCGCCGGGAAGAGCACAGATACGCAGTATTTT. Translating gives CASAGKSTDTQYF. Full variable domain (missing parts from reference TRBV2 and TRBJ2-3): EPEVTQTPSHQVTQMGQEVILRCVPISNHLYFYWYRQILGQKVEFLVSFYNNEISEKSEIFDDQFSVERPDGSNFTLKIRSTKLEDSAMYFCASAGKSTDTQYFGPGTRLTVL.

This clonotype was observed many times. The V call is TRBV2, the J call TRBJ1-5; 8 nucleotides agree with TRBD1. Germline V gene sequence: CDR1 SNHLY, CDR2 FYNNEI. The CDR3 runs 14 residues. V trimming: 5 bases; J trimming: 6 bases; junction bases outside the gene matches: 6. CDR3 nucleotides: TGTGCCAGCAGTATGGACAGGGAGAGTCAGCCCCAGCATTTT. This encodes CASSMDRESQPQHF.

The chain links TRBV7-3 to TRBJ2-5; D remains ambiguous. The CDR3 runs 13 residues. The germline V gene has CDR1 SGHTA and CDR2 FQGTGA. The ends were cut back, 3 bases at V and 5 bases at J, with 10 bases in the middle. The DNA of the CDR3 is TGTGCCAGCAGCTTGAATAGTGCTGAGACCCAGTACTTC. Translated, it gives CASSLNSAETQYF.

This clonotype has a handful of counts. This rearrangement joins TRBV10-2 to TRBJ1-2; D gene unclear. The CDR3 is 13 amino acids. The germline CDR1 and CDR2 sequences are WSHSY and SAAADI. V was trimmed by 9 bases and J by 0 bases, leaving 11 bases between them. The CDR3 sequence is CASNPGANYGYTF. Written as DNA, the CDR3 is TGCGCCAGTAACCCGGGAGCTAACTATGGCTACACCTTC.